Following are 5 T cell receptor beta chains from one sample sequenced in a study of CD8+CD57+ T cells in acquired aplastic anemia. Template material for TCR beta VDJ and CDR3 profiling consisted of genomic DNA. TCRdb itself ran the reads through MiXCR, one entry per CDR3 protein. The sample shows tens of thousands of distinct CDR3 sequences, approximately 51% of them seen only once. Sequencing was carried out using sorted CD4+, CD8+, or CD8+CD57+ T cells (not recorded which) from PBMCs. The receptors come from a human donor in good health, serving as a control.

This chain joins TRBV4-2 and TRBJ1-5; no reliable D call. The V gene lost 2 bases and the J gene lost 5 bases, with 16 bases spanning the gap. Germline CDR1 reads LGHNA; CDR2 reads YNFKEQ. The CDR3 loop spans 16 amino acids. The CDR3 loop reads CASSQFAGLGDQPQHF. The DNA for the CDR3 is TGTGCCAGCAGCCAATTCGCCGGGCTCGGGGATCAGCCCCAGCATTTT.

The chain links TRBV20-1 to TRBJ2-1; 7 bases align to TRBD1. After removal of 1 base from V and 1 base from J, the junction contained 4 bases not matched to a gene. Germline CDR1 reads DFQATT; CDR2 reads SNEGSKA (reference sequence). CDR3 length equals 15 residues. The CDR3 bases are TGCAGTGCTAGAGCGACAGGGCGGTCCTACAATGAGCAGTTCTTC. It translates to CSARATGRSYNEQFF.

This clonotype was picked up many times. The V and J genes are TRBV20-1 and TRBJ2-4, with 10 bases matching TRBD2. The junction had 10 bases not matched to a gene; V was cut back by 3 bases and J by 5 bases. From germline, CDR1 is DFQATT and CDR2 SNEGSKA (reference sequence). The CDR3 runs to 16 residues. The CDR3 loop is CSASFLAGVIENIQYF. The CDR3 DNA reads TGCAGTGCTAGCTTCCTAGCGGGAGTAATTGAAAACATTCAGTACTTC.

This clonotype was seen a handful of times. This chain uses TRBV7-4 with TRBJ2-5; D uncertain. Germline V gene lookup returns CDR1 SGHVT and CDR2 SQSDAQ. Trimming stripped 1 base from V and 5 bases from J, with 5 bases between. The CDR3 is made up of 12 amino acids. The CDR3 loop is CASSLVLETQYF. The DNA of the CDR3 is TGTGCCAGCAGCTTAGTTTTGGAGACCCAGTACTTC.

The V call is TRBV5-1, the J call TRBJ1-2, with D tentatively TRBD1 (6 bases). Deletions cut 0 bases from V and 8 bases from J, with 11 bases between. From germline, CDR1 is SGHRS and CDR2 YFSETQ. This CDR3 is built from 13 residues. CDR3 in amino acids: CASSLGNRVGYTF. As DNA, the CDR3 is TGCGCCAGCAGCTTGGGGAACAGGGTGGGCTACACCTTC.